A single sample gave rise to the 23 T cell receptor beta chains below, sequenced in a study of cytomegalovirus exposure and HLA in healthy donors (TCRdb year 2017). The library was obtained by the immunoSEQ multiplex PCR assay. The multiplex PCR relied on a mix of 60 forward primers for TCR Vbeta segments and 13 reverse primers for TCR Jbeta segments. The table was pulled from immuneACCESS by TCRdb, which kept in-frame rearrangements only. Such tables lose some clones; where checked, under half of the loss comes from unresolved V genes, and the rest has no known cause. The table for this sample lists about 100,000 clones; 81% of them were counted only once. The ten largest make up approximately 3.9% of the sample. Sample: PBMCs. The receptors shown here come from a woman aged 70-85 years in good health and CMV-seropositive.

There are a few counts of this clone. The chain carries TRBV5-4 and TRBJ1-5; 9 nucleotides line up with TRBD1. Germline CDR1 reads SGHNT; CDR2 reads YYREEE (reference sequence). This CDR3 has 13 amino acids. V trimming: 2 bases; J trimming: 9 bases; junction bases outside the gene matches: 3. CDR3 loop: CASSLGGQGPQHF. The CDR3 DNA reads TGTGCCAGCAGCTTAGGGGGACAGGGGCCCCAGCATTTT.

This chain uses TRBV7-9 with TRBJ1-1, with 7 bases identical to TRBD1. Germline CDR1 SEHNR, CDR2 FQNEAQ (reference sequence). The CDR3 extends over 16 amino acids. Unmatched junction bases numbered 7, after V lost 3 bases and J lost 0 bases. The CDR3 region is CASSFRQGGLNTEAFF. The CDR3, as DNA: TGTGCCAGCAGCTTTCGACAGGGTGGGTTGAACACTGAAGCTTTCTTT. The complete variable domain, with remaining parts taken from reference TRBV7-9 and TRBJ1-1, reads DTGVSQNPRHKITKRGQNVTFRCDPISEHNRLYWYRQTLGQGPEFLTYFQNEAQLEKSRLLSDRFSAERPKGSFSTLEIQRTEQGDSAMYLCASSFRQGGLNTEAFFGQGTRLTVV.

The chain employs TRBV7-2 and TRBJ2-7; TRBD1 is a possible D gene (5 bases). Trimming removed 2 bases from V and 0 bases from J, with 20 bases in between. The CDR3 runs 18 residues. The germline V gene has CDR1 SGHTA and CDR2 FQGNSA. The CDR3 DNA reads as TGTGCCAGCAGCTTACCATCCCCGCGAGACAGAAGCTCCTACGAGCAGTACTTC. The encoded protein is CASSLPSPRDRSSYEQYF.

The rearrangement joins TRBV30 to TRBJ2-1; 7 bases are a match to TRBD1. V lost 5 bases, J lost 6 bases, and 10 bases stayed unmatched. Germline V gene lookup returns CDR1 GTSNPN and CDR2 SVGIG (reference sequence). This CDR3 has 14 residues. The CDR3 DNA is TGTGCCTGGGATCACGGGACAGAGACCAATGAGCAGTTCTTC. Residues: CAWDHGTETNEQFF.

The sample holds one count of this clone. The chain combines TRBV18 with TRBJ2-7; 8 bases are a match to TRBD1. The germline gives CDR1 KGHSH, CDR2 LQKENI. V was pared by 4 bases and J by 3 bases, with 5 bases of the junction left unmatched. The CDR3 is 14 residues long. The CDR3 loop is CASSLEQGVYEQYF. CDR3 DNA sequence: TGTGCCAGCTCACTAGAACAGGGGGTCTACGAGCAGTACTTC.

This clone was recorded once. CDR3 in DNA: TGCGCCAGCAGCCAAGCTGGGACAGGGGGCACTTATGGCTACACCTTC. Its translation: CASSQAGTGGTYGYTF. The V and J genes are TRBV4-1 and TRBJ1-2; the match to TRBD1 covers 12 bases. The CDR3 consists of 16 residues. The V gene end was trimmed by 1 base and the J gene end by 5 bases; junction bases not matched to a gene: 5. The germline CDR1 and CDR2 sequences are MGHRA and YSYEKL.

V gene TRBV7-2 combines with J gene TRBJ2-3; unclear D gene. The CDR3 contains 14 residues. Trimming shortened V by 5 bases and J by 2 bases, and 11 bases separated the two germline ends. CDR1 SGHTA and CDR2 FQGNSA come from the germline V gene. CDR3: CASSPRLLTDTQYF. The CDR3 bases are TGTGCCAGCAGCCCCCGACTCCTCACAGATACGCAGTATTTT.

This clone was picked up a small number of times. The chain recombines TRBV5-8 with TRBJ2-5; D may be TRBD2 (6 bases). V lost 4 bases to trimming and J lost 3 bases, with 10 bases between them. The CDR3 spans 13 residues. Germline loops: CDR1 SGHTS, CDR2 YDEGEE. CDR3 protein: CASSPPGEETQYF. The CDR3 DNA reads TGTGCCAGCAGCCCCCCGGGGGAAGAGACCCAGTACTTC. The complete variable domain, with remaining parts taken from reference TRBV5-8 and TRBJ2-5, reads EAGVTQSPTHLIKTRGQQATLRCSPISGHTSVYWYQQALGLGLQFLLWYDEGEERNRGNFPPRFSGRQFPNYSSELNVNALELEDSALYLCASSPPGEETQYFGPGTRLLVL.

This clone is a singleton in its sample. The chain combines TRBV7-8 with TRBJ2-7; no clear D. This CDR3 is 19 amino acids long. Trimming took off 5 bases at V and 0 bases at J, with 26 bases between the two ends. Per germline, CDR1 SGHVS and CDR2 FQNEAQ. The CDR3 spells CASSPSSKLTQKSSYEQYF. CDR3 nucleotides: TGTGCCAGCAGCCCCTCGAGCAAGCTAACTCAAAAGAGCTCCTACGAGCAGTACTTC. The full variable domain, with the rest looked up from reference TRBV7-8 and TRBJ2-7, is GAGVSQSPRYKVAKRGQDVALRCDPISGHVSLFWYQQALGQGPEFLTYFQNEAQLDKSGLPSDRFFAERPEGSVSTLKIQRTQQEDSAVYLCASSPSSKLTQKSSYEQYFGPGTRLTVT.

This clone was observed once. The V call is TRBV27, the J call TRBJ2-7; 10 bases line up with TRBD1. Germline CDR1 reads MNHEY; CDR2 reads SMNVEV (reference sequence). The V segment lost 6 bases and the J segment 2 bases; nucleotides outside the gene matches: 1. The CDR3 is made up of 13 amino acids. The CDR3 region has the DNA TGTGCCAGCAGCGGACAGGGGGCCTACGAGCAGTACTTC. This sequence encodes CASSGQGAYEQYF.

The rearrangement joins TRBV11-2 to TRBJ2-7, with 7 bases matching TRBD2. Looked up from germline, CDR1 is SGHAT and CDR2 is FQNNGV. The CDR3 runs to 10 residues. The J segment lost 9 bases and the V segment lost 5 bases, leaving 1 base of the junction unmatched. CDR3 loop: CASSGGGQYF. In nucleotides, the CDR3 is TGTGCCAGCAGCGGCGGGGGGCAGTACTTC.

This rearrangement joins TRBV27 to TRBJ2-7, with 15 bases aligning to TRBD2. Germline CDR1 and CDR2: MNHEY and SMNVEV (reference sequence). The V gene end was trimmed by 0 bases and the J gene end by 2 bases; junction bases not matched to a gene: 11. This CDR3 is built from 20 residues. The CDR3 bases are TGTGCCAGCAGTTTATCGCCGGGGACTAGCGGGAGGAGGTCAACCTACGAGCAGTACTTC. It codes for CASSLSPGTSGRRSTYEQYF.

This clone appeared a single time. The chain links TRBV11-3 to TRBJ2-2; D may be TRBD2 (5 bases). The CDR3 sequence is 13 residues long. Germline V lookup: CDR1 SGHNT, CDR2 YENEEA. V lost 8 bases and J lost 4, with 11 bases in between. The CDR3 is CASARGPTGELFF. The CDR3 region has the DNA TGTGCCAGCGCTCGGGGTCCCACCGGGGAGCTGTTTTTT. The full variable domain, rest sourced from reference TRBV11-3 and TRBJ2-2, is EAGVVQSPRYKIIEKKQPVAFWCNPISGHNTLYWYLQNLGQGPELLIRYENEEAVDDSQLPKDRFSAERLKGVDSTLKIQPAELGDSAVYLCASARGPTGELFFGEGSRLTVL.

This sequence joins TRBV6-6 and TRBJ2-3, with TRBD2 matching over 8 bases. Germline CDR1 MNHNY, CDR2 SVGAGI (reference sequence). V lost 6 bases and J lost 4; bases outside the gene matches: 9. This CDR3 contains 15 residues. This chain's CDR3 is CASSPPLGRADTQYF. The CDR3 coding sequence is TGTGCCAGCAGCCCACCTCTCGGGAGGGCAGATACGCAGTATTTT.

J is TRBJ2-7 and V is TRBV15; maybe TRBD2 (5 bases). The CDR3 length is 14 residues. Trimming took off 0 bases at V and 6 bases at J, with 12 bases between the two ends. The V gene's germline CDR1 is LNHNV and CDR2 YYDKDF (reference sequence). The CDR3 reads CATSRERAGGEQYF. CDR3 nucleotides: TGTGCCACCAGCAGAGAGCGAGCAGGAGGCGAGCAGTACTTC.

The chain carries TRBV9 and TRBJ2-1; D possibly corresponds to TRBD2 (5 bases). The germline CDR1 and CDR2 sequences are SGDLS and YYNGEE. CDR3 size: 16 residues. Trimming left V 0 bases short and J 4 bases short, with 14 bases between. For the CDR3, the DNA is TGTGCCAGCAGCGTAGTTTGGACTGTTCAGTACAATGAGCAGTTCTTC. Residues: CASSVVWTVQYNEQFF.

The V and J genes are TRBV9 and TRBJ1-6; TRBD1 agrees at 8 bases. The CDR3 totals 16 residues. The germline V gene encodes CDR1 SGDLS and CDR2 YYNGEE. V shed 4 bases and J 7 bases; nucleotides not matched to a gene: 10. The CDR3 sequence is CASSRSQGAWNSPLHF. CDR3 sequence (DNA): TGTGCCAGCAGCCGAAGTCAGGGGGCTTGGAATTCACCCCTCCACTTT.

This clone was detected once. This chain joins TRBV5-4 and TRBJ2-3, with D possibly TRBD2 on 5 matching bases. This CDR3 is 14 amino acids long. The germline CDR1 and CDR2 sequences are SGHNT and YYREEE (reference sequence). V was trimmed by 1 base and J by 8 bases, leaving 14 bases between them. CDR3 in amino acids: CASSLQAERGTQYF. CDR3 in DNA: TGTGCCAGCAGCTTGCAAGCGGAACGAGGTACGCAGTATTTT.

The genes are TRBV10-3 and TRBJ2-1; the match to TRBD2 covers 8 bases. Germline V CDR1 and CDR2: ENHRY, SYGVKD. The CDR3 has 17 residues. V lost 0 bases to trimming and J lost 2 bases; unmatched junction nucleotides: 6. The CDR3 sequence is CAISESGSGGAYNEQFF. DNA for the CDR3: TGTGCCATCAGTGAGTCTGGGAGCGGGGGAGCCTACAATGAGCAGTTCTTC.

This chain joins TRBV5-1 and TRBJ1-2; D possibly corresponds to TRBD1 (6 bases). V lost 4 bases and J 7 bases, leaving 14 bases between the germline ends. Germline-derived CDR1 and CDR2 are SGHRS and YFSETQ. This CDR3 has 13 residues. CDR3 in amino acids: CASSIGQSLGYTF. The CDR3 bases are TGCGCCAGCAGCATCGGACAGTCCCTTGGCTACACCTTC.

The count of this clone is one. This chain uses TRBV18 with TRBJ2-6; D unclear. CDR1 is KGHSH and CDR2 is LQKENI in the germline V gene. V was cut by 3 bases and J by 0 bases, with 6 bases left in between. There are 15 residues in the CDR3. The CDR3 nucleotides read TGTGCCAGCTCACCCACCAGCTCTGGGGCCAACGTCCTGACTTTC. As protein: CASSPTSSGANVLTF.

The V gene is TRBV28, the J gene TRBJ1-2; D remains unclear. Germline V gives CDR1 MDHEN, CDR2 SYDVKM. The ends were cut back, 6 bases at V and 0 bases at J, with 14 bases in the middle. The CDR3 spans 15 residues. The CDR3 DNA is TGTGCCAGCAGCCTGACCCCCGGGGCTAACTATGGCTACACCTTC. Its protein is CASSLTPGANYGYTF.

V is TRBV11-2 and J is TRBJ2-3; a possible D gene is TRBD2 (6 bases). Germline lookup yields CDR1 SGHAT and CDR2 FQNNGV. The CDR3 runs to 13 residues. The CDR3 loop reads CAAGSWGADTQYF. DNA of the CDR3: TGTGCTGCCGGGAGTTGGGGAGCAGATACGCAGTATTTT.